Listed below are T cell receptor beta chains from one sample, sequenced in a study of T cell repertoires in cytomegalovirus infection. A single record per CDR3 protein comes from TCRdb applying MiXCR to the reads. Of about 150,000 distinct CDR3 sequences in the sample, about 20% were seen once. The sequenced sample consisted of PBMCs. The origin of the receptors is a human donor in good health (CMV status not recorded). Some clones in this sample may be carry-over from other donors' samples. CDR3s include the opening cysteine and the closing phenylalanine or tryptophan. A D gene is named only where the DNA matches it firmly. Size tells how often a clone was seen (once, few, many) or the class of an expanded clone, and some rows leave it out.

j_call	d_call	v_call	clone_size	cdr3_aa	cdr3_nt
TRBJ2-7	TRBD2	TRBV7-6	few	CASSRKRDVVDEQYF	TGTGCTAGCAGCCGAAAGCGGGACGTGGTAGACGAGCAGTACTTC
TRBJ2-2	-	TRBV4-2	-	CASSQVSGQTGELFF	TGTGCCAGCAGCCAAGTTTCAGGGCAAACCGGGGAGCTGTTTTTT
TRBJ1-6	TRBD1	TRBV20-1	-	CSARDRGQNSPLHF	TGCAGTGCACGAGACAGGGGACAGAATTCACCCCTCCACTTT
TRBJ2-3	TRBD1	TRBV7-2	many	CASSTVLRTGGLTDTQYF	TGTGCCAGCAGCACCGTATTAAGGACAGGGGGTTTAACAGATACGCAGTATTTT
TRBJ2-1	TRBD1	TRBV5-4	many	CASSRPGTGAYNEQFF	TGTGCCAGCAGCCGTCCCGGGACAGGGGCGTACAATGAGCAGTTCTTC
TRBJ2-7	-	TRBV7-6	few	CASSLDQAYEQYF	TGTGCCAGCAGCTTAGACCAGGCCTACGAGCAGTACTTC
TRBJ2-2	-	TRBV18	few	CASSPELATGELFF	TGTGCCAGCTCACCGGAACTAGCCACCGGGGAGCTGTTTTTT
TRBJ2-7	-	TRBV6-2/TRBV6-3	-	CASNRDQSYEQYF	TGTGCCAGCAACAGGGACCAAAGCTACGAGCAGTACTTC
TRBJ2-1	TRBD2	TRBV28	-	CASSSPGIAGGRFPNEQFF	TGTGCCAGCAGTTCCCCCGGAATAGCGGGAGGAAGGTTCCCCAATGAGCAGTTCTTC
TRBJ2-1	TRBD1	TRBV12-3/TRBV12-4	-	CASSLAGQAANEQFF	TGTGCCAGCAGTTTAGCGGGACAGGCGGCCAATGAGCAGTTCTTC
TRBJ2-2	TRBD2	TRBV19	-	CASSIPGLAGGQGTGELFF	TGTGCCAGTAGTATCCCGGGACTAGCGGGGGGGCAGGGCACCGGGGAGCTGTTTTTT
TRBJ2-1	-	TRBV11-2	-	CASSLGHGDEQFF	TGTGCCAGCAGCTTAGGACATGGGGATGAGCAGTTCTTC